One sample yielded the 10 T cell receptor beta chains listed below, sequenced in a study of Graves' ophthalmopathy and Graves' hyperthyroidism. Using RNA transcripts, the TCR beta CDR3 regions were amplified. The authors performed first-round RT-PCR with HTBI primers and then a second-round multiplex PCR. TCRdb independently ran MiXCR on the multiplex PCR reads; one entry per CDR3 protein. The sample has around 1.1 million distinct CDR3 sequences, about 40% seen once; the top ten hold over 8.5%. The sequenced material came from peripheral blood or thyroid tissue (not recorded which). Receptors originate from an adult man with Graves' hyperthyroidism.

This clonotype came up many times. The chain employs TRBV14 and TRBJ2-5; D gene unclear. Germline V CDR1 and CDR2: SGHDN, FVKESK. The CDR3 runs 14 residues. Trimming shortened V by 1 base and J by 5 bases, and 11 bases separated the two germline ends. CDR3 DNA: TGTGCCAGCAGCCAAGCCGGCGTTTGGGAGACCCAGTACTTC. Translation gives CASSQAGVWETQYF.

This clonotype was seen more than once but under ten times. This rearrangement joins TRBV19 to TRBJ1-1, with 9 bases fitting TRBD1. V shed 9 bases, J shed 4 bases, and the junction held 15 bases outside the gene matches. Per the germline V gene, CDR1 is LNHDA and CDR2 is SQIVND (reference sequence). The CDR3 runs 16 residues. The CDR3 sequence is CASSYLRTGAGTEAFF. The CDR3 DNA follows: TGTGCCAGCAGTTACCTGCGGACAGGGGCCGGCACTGAAGCTTTCTTT. Supplemented by reference TRBV19 and TRBJ1-1, the full variable domain reads DGGITQSPKYLFRKEGQNVTLSCEQNLNHDAMYWYRQDPGQGLRLIYYSQIVNDFQKGDIAEGYSVSREKKESFPLTVTSAQKNPTAFYLCASSYLRTGAGTEAFFGQGTRLTVV.

This clonotype was observed a few times. The chain employs TRBV30 and TRBJ1-5, with unresolved D. This CDR3 region has 14 residues. With 0 bases removed from V and 0 bases from J, the gap between germline ends came to 6 bases. CDR1 is GTSNPN and CDR2 is SVGIG in the germline V gene (reference sequence). CDR3 in DNA: TGTGCCTGGAGTGTACGGAGTAGCAATCAGCCCCAGCATTTT. Amino acids: CAWSVRSSNQPQHF.

This clonotype has at least ten counts. The gene calls are TRBV14 and TRBJ1-5, with TRBD1 as a possible D gene (6 bases). The CDR3 is 14 residues long. Trimming took 6 bases from V and 9 from J, leaving 18 bases between them. Germline-derived CDR1 and CDR2 are SGHDN and FVKESK. CDR3 DNA: TGTGCCAGCAGGGACAGACAGTCCAGGTTGCCCCAGCATTTT. Protein: CASRDRQSRLPQHF. Complete variable domain (other parts from reference TRBV14 and TRBJ1-5): EAGVTQFPSHSVIEKGQTVTLRCDPISGHDNLYWYRRVMGKEIKFLLHFVKESKQDESGMPNNRFLAERTGGTYSTLKVQPAELEDSGVYFCASRDRQSRLPQHFGDGTRLSIL.

The V and J genes are TRBV12-3 or TRBV12-4 and TRBJ1-1, with D possibly being TRBD1 (5 bases). The CDR3 spans 14 residues. V was shortened by 4 bases and J by 1 base, with 10 bases between the two germline ends. The CDR3: CASSWTPRNTEAFF. CDR3 coding DNA: TGTGCCAGCAGTTGGACACCAAGGAACACTGAAGCTTTCTTT.

The rearrangement links TRBV29-1 to TRBJ1-1, with D tentatively TRBD1 (6 bases). Germline V CDR1 and CDR2: SQVTM, ANQGSEA. V was clipped by 7 bases and J by 0 bases, with 15 bases between them. CDR3 size: 14 residues. The DNA of the CDR3 is TGCAGCGGTTCAGGGGTCGGCGTGAACACTGAAGCTTTCTTT. It specifies CSGSGVGVNTEAFF.

The sample holds a few counts of this clonotype. CDR3: CASSLNRQGDWEKLFF. The CDR3 DNA follows: TGTGCCAGCAGCTTAAATCGACAGGGGGACTGGGAAAAACTGTTTTTT. The chain couples TRBV7-8 to TRBJ1-4, with 9 bases that match TRBD1. This CDR3 region has 16 residues. Trimming removed 2 bases from V and 8 bases from J; junction bases left unmatched: 9. Per the germline V gene, CDR1 is SGHVS and CDR2 is FQNEAQ.

This clonotype has just a few counts. The CDR3 DNA is TGTGCCAGCAGTCCCCACAGGGGAGATCAGCCCCAGCATTTT. Protein product: CASSPHRGDQPQHF. The chain uses TRBV7-8 and TRBJ1-5, with 7 bases that match TRBD1. Germline CDR1 is SGHVS and CDR2 is FQNEAQ. The CDR3 has 14 residues. The V segment lost 6 bases and the J segment 5 bases; nucleotides outside the gene matches: 7.

The chain carries TRBV20-1 and TRBJ2-5, with D perhaps TRBD1 (6 bases). V dropped 7 bases and J dropped 4 bases, with 10 bases sitting between them. The germline V gene has CDR1 DFQATT and CDR2 SNEGSKA (reference sequence). The CDR3 loop spans 11 amino acids. The CDR3 is CSVGTTETQYF. Written as DNA, the CDR3 is TGCAGTGTTGGGACAACAGAGACCCAGTACTTC.

The rearrangement uses TRBV5-1 and TRBJ2-2, with TRBD1 matching over 11 bases. The ends lost 9 bases at V and 4 bases at J; junction bases unmatched: 8. This CDR3 spans 15 amino acids. Germline-derived CDR1 and CDR2 are SGHRS and YFSETQ. CDR3 amino acids: CAIKPGTGGTGELFF. The DNA for the CDR3 is TGCGCCATCAAACCCGGGACAGGGGGCACCGGGGAGCTGTTTTTT.